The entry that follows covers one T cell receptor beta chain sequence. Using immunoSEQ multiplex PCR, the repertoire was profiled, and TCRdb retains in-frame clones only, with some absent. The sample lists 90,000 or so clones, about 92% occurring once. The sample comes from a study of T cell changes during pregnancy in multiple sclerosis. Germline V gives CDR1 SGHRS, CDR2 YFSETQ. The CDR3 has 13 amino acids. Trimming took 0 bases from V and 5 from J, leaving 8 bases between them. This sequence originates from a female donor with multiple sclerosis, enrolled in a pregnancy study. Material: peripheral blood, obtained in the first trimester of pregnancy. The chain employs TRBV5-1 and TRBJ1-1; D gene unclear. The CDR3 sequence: CASSLATETEAFF. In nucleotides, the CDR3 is TGCGCCAGCAGCTTGGCAACTGAGACTGAAGCTTTCTTT. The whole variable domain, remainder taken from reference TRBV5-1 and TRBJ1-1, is KAGVTQTPRYLIKTRGQQVTLSCSPISGHRSVSWYQQTPGQGLQFLFEYFSETQRNKGNFPGRFSGRQFSNSRSEMNVSTLELGDSALYLCASSLATETEAFFGQGTRLTVV.